The clone carrying this T cell receptor beta chain was counted at least ten times. The target antigen is unknown. This sample is drawn from a study of T cell repertoires in cytomegalovirus infection. Study summary: Indications of both CMV infection and matching HLA type were provided by public TCR beta signatures.

TCRdb reprocessed the reads with MiXCR, giving one entry per CDR3 protein. The repertoire holds approximately 140,000 distinct CDR3 sequences, with roughly 9% as singletons. Germline loops: CDR1 SGHTA, CDR2 FQGNSA. The CDR3 sequence is 15 residues long. With V trimmed by 1 base and J by 0 bases, 1 base remained unmatched. Findings and caveats of the study: Using cumulative public TCR beta family frequency, the authors identified those who carried CMV together with the relevant HLA.

Input material: PBMCs. This sequence originates from a human donor in good health (CMV status not recorded). Some clones in this sample may be carry-over from other donors' samples. V gene TRBV7-2 combines with J gene TRBJ1-1; 8 bases fit TRBD1. The CDR3 region has the DNA TGTGCCAGCAGCTTAGACAGGGGGATGAACACTGAAGCTTTCTTT. It codes for CASSLDRGMNTEAFF.